This is a list of T cell receptor beta chains from one sample in a study of beta chain features in type 1 diabetes. Libraries were prepared by immunoSEQ multiplex PCR; TCRdb keeps only in-frame clonotypes and omits some of them. The sample holds 600,000 to 700,000 clones, 9.5% to 15% seen once. Sequenced: naive CD4+ T cells from blood. These receptor sequences come from a man aged 25 to 45 with type 1 diabetes. CDR3s include the opening cysteine and the closing phenylalanine or tryptophan. The order of the fields is J gene, V gene, D gene, clone size, CDR3 DNA, CDR3 protein. A D gene is named only where the DNA matches it firmly. Clone size is not always given. Where it is, it says once, few, many or a class for expanded clones.

TRBJ2-1,TRBV6-4,TRBD2,few,TGTGCCGCCATGAGACGGGGGGTGAGCTCCTACAATGAGCAGTTCTTC,CAAMRRGVSSYNEQFF
TRBJ2-2,TRBV7-2,.,few,TGTGCCAGCAGCTTAGTGCCAGGGAGCACCGGGGAGCTGTTTTTT,CASSLVPGSTGELFF
TRBJ1-2,TRBV19,.,.,TGTGCCAGTTACGTAAACTATGGCTACACCTTC,CASYVNYGYTF
TRBJ1-1,TRBV12-5,.,few,TGTGCTAGTGGTTTGTATGGTTGGGATGAAGCTTTCTTT,CASGLYGWDEAFF
TRBJ2-2,TRBV5-6,TRBD2,.,TGTGCCAGCACCAAAGGGCGGGGGTACACCGGGGAGCTGTTTTTT,CASTKGRGYTGELFF
TRBJ2-7,TRBV7-8,.,few,TGTGCCAGCAGAACGACAGCCCAGGGGGAGCAGTACTTC,CASRTTAQGEQYF
TRBJ2-3,TRBV7-7,.,.,TGTGCCAGCAGCTTAGGAACTAGCACAGATACGCAGTATTTT,CASSLGTSTDTQYF
TRBJ2-1,TRBV27,TRBD1,.,TGTGCCAGCAGCAGACAGGGGGCACCCAACTGGGATGAGCAGTTCTTC,CASSRQGAPNWDEQFF
TRBJ1-1,TRBV19,TRBD1,few,TGTGCCAGTCGACGACAGGGCTTTGGCACTGAAGCTTTCTTT,CASRRQGFGTEAFF
TRBJ2-5,TRBV6-6,TRBD2,few,TGTGCCAGCAGTTTCAGACTAGCGATCGGAGAGACCCAGTACTTC,CASSFRLAIGETQYF
TRBJ1-2,TRBV4-2,TRBD1,few,TGTGCCAGCAGCCAGAGGGACAGGGATGGCTACACCTTC,CASSQRDRDGYTF
TRBJ2-5,TRBV7-9,.,.,TGTGCCAGCAGCTCGGGCCGTACCGGGACCCAGTACTTC,CASSSGRTGTQYF
TRBJ1-1,TRBV11-2,.,.,TGTGCCTGGGGGCAGACGAACACTGAAGCTTTCTTT,CAWGQTNTEAFF
TRBJ2-5,TRBV7-2,.,few,TGTGCCAGCAGCTTACAATCCAGTCAAGAGACCCAGTACTTC,CASSLQSSQETQYF
TRBJ2-7,TRBV4-3,TRBD1,few,TGCGCCAGCAGCCAAGGCTTGGGACAGGATAGCGAGCAGTACTTC,CASSQGLGQDSEQYF
TRBJ2-3,TRBV7-2,TRBD1,.,TGTGCCAGCAGCTTAGGTCAGGGGGCTAGCACAGATACGCAGTATTTT,CASSLGQGASTDTQYF
TRBJ1-2,TRBV19,TRBD1,few,TGTGCCAGTAGTAAGGGACAGTGGAACTATGGCTACACCTTC,CASSKGQWNYGYTF
TRBJ2-5,TRBV9,TRBD2,.,TGTGCCAGCAGCGCCTCCCCTAGCGGGGGAGGGGAGACCCAGTACTTC,CASSASPSGGGETQYF
TRBJ2-7,TRBV2,TRBD2,few,TGTGCCAGCAGGGTACCGACTAGCGGTGGATCCTACGAGCAGTACTTC,CASRVPTSGGSYEQYF